This entry lists 27 T cell receptor beta chains sequenced from one sample in a study of vaccination and CD4 T cells after COVID-19 (dated by TCRdb to 2021 to 2024). These receptors lack a known antigen. The library was made by PCR. Sequenced on an Illumina iSeq 100. DNA from cultured CD4+ T cells underwent TCR sequencing with the Oncomine TCR Beta short-read assay at the Johns Hopkins FTIC core. Clones were called with MiXCR by TCRdb after fastp trimmed the public reads at Q25, and only in-frame beta chains were retained. Here each entry gathers all rows of one CDR3 protein and keeps the most common genes and DNA. This sample has approximately 20,000 distinct CDR3 sequences in its table, and 40% to 50% of those were observed once. Clones ranked in the top ten supply roughly 9% of the sample. In the paper's terms, the treatment or condition label means: roughly nine-day PBMC culture with coronavirus spike peptide pools or control peptides (ViraFEST assay).

The sequenced sample consisted of CD4+ T cells from blood, cultured in vitro. The receptors derive from a human donor who had recovered from COVID-19.

This chain uses TRBV25-1 with TRBJ1-2; TRBD1 agrees at 7 bases. V lost 4 bases, J lost 4 bases, and 3 bases stayed unmatched. CDR3 length: 13 amino acids. Looked up from germline, CDR1 is MGHDK and CDR2 is SYGVNS. As DNA, the CDR3 is TGTGCCAGCAGTGGGACAGGATTCTATGGCTACACCTTC. It translates to CASSGTGFYGYTF.

In nucleotides, the CDR3 is TGCGCCAGCGGGGGGGGGGCAGCAAATCAGCCCCAGCATTTT. Translated: CASGGGAANQPQHF. The rearrangement uses TRBV10-2 and TRBJ1-5, with D tentatively TRBD1 (6 bases). The V end was cut by 8 bases, the J end by 4 bases, with 15 bases between. The CDR3 spans 14 residues. Per the germline V gene, CDR1 is WSHSY and CDR2 is SAAADI.

This clonotype showed up just a few times. J is TRBJ1-1 and V is TRBV4-2, with D perhaps TRBD1 (6 bases). The CDR3 is made up of 13 amino acids. Trimming removed 3 bases from V and 8 bases from J, with 13 bases in between. In germline, CDR1 is LGHNA, CDR2 YNFKEQ. The CDR3 protein is CASSHLGQQEAFF. Written as DNA, the CDR3 is TGTGCCAGCAGCCACCTTGGACAGCAAGAAGCTTTCTTT.

The chain couples TRBV12-3 or TRBV12-4 to TRBJ1-1; no clear D gene. The CDR3 contains 12 residues. The V gene lost 5 bases and the J gene lost 8 bases, with 12 bases spanning the gap. Here the CDR3 reads CASSKNPGEAFF. In DNA form, the CDR3 reads TGTGCCAGCAGTAAAAACCCCGGGGAAGCTTTCTTT.

The chain couples TRBV7-2 to TRBJ2-2; D uncertain. There are 17 residues in the CDR3. CDR1 SGHTA and CDR2 FQGNSA come from the germline V gene. Deletions cut 2 bases from V and 0 bases from J, with 13 bases between. CDR3 sequence: CASSLRLAATNTGELFF. CDR3 sequence (DNA): TGTGCCAGCAGCTTACGATTAGCAGCCACGAACACCGGGGAGCTGTTTTTT.

This clonotype came up a few times. The V call is TRBV2, the J call TRBJ1-1; no clear D gene. V was trimmed by 7 bases and J by 0 bases, leaving 9 bases between them. Germline values: CDR1 SNHLY, CDR2 FYNNEI. This CDR3 comprises 13 residues. CDR3 DNA: TGTGCCAGCACTCCAACGGTGAACACTGAAGCTTTCTTT. Its translation: CASTPTVNTEAFF.

The gene calls are TRBV20-1 and TRBJ1-5; D is unresolved. V lost 0 bases, J lost 4 bases, and 10 bases lay in between. CDR3 length: 14 amino acids. The germline CDR1 and CDR2 sequences are DFQATT and SNEGSKA (reference sequence). The CDR3 sequence is CSAREVGWNQPQHF. In DNA, the CDR3 is TGCAGTGCTAGAGAGGTAGGGTGGAATCAGCCCCAGCATTTT.

This clonotype was seen a handful of times. The V call is TRBV6-1, the J call TRBJ2-7, with a weak D call TRBD2 (7 bases). The germline CDR1 and CDR2 sequences are MNHNS and SASEGT. There are 15 residues in the CDR3. With 6 bases removed from V and 0 bases from J, the gap between germline ends came to 15 bases. CDR3 protein: CASRLGGGSSYEQYF. DNA of the CDR3: TGTGCCAGCAGATTAGGGGGGGGGAGCTCCTACGAGCAGTACTTC.

The chain joins TRBV4-1 to TRBJ2-7; D is perhaps TRBD1 or TRBD2 (5 bases each). Germline loops: CDR1 MGHRA, CDR2 YSYEKL. Trimming left V 3 bases short and J 2 bases short, with 14 bases between. The CDR3 is 15 amino acids. CDR3: CASSQPSRGTYEQYF. The CDR3 nucleotides are TGCGCCAGCAGCCAGCCCTCGAGGGGAACCTACGAGCAGTACTTC.

This clonotype was counted a single time. A much larger clone sits a single nucleotide away, making a read error possible. The V call is TRBV20-1, the J call TRBJ1-5; D may be TRBD1 (5 bases). Germline lookup yields CDR1 DFQATT and CDR2 SNEGSKA (reference sequence). The ends were cut back, 1 base at V and 1 base at J, with 8 bases in the middle. The CDR3 is 14 residues long. CDR3 nucleotide sequence: TGCAGTGCTAGAGTGGGGGGAAGCAATCAGCCCCAGCATTTT. It encodes CSARVGGSNQPQHF.

The chain carries TRBV19 and TRBJ1-1; no definite D call. This CDR3 has 16 amino acids. Per germline, CDR1 LNHDA and CDR2 SQIVND (reference sequence). Trimming left V 6 bases short and J 4 bases short, with 21 bases between. The CDR3 here is CASSISTTILSTEAFF. For the CDR3, the DNA is TGTGCCAGTAGCATCTCAACCACCATCTTGAGCACTGAAGCTTTCTTT.

The chain employs TRBV19 and TRBJ2-7; 8 bases fit TRBD1. This CDR3 spans 16 amino acids. The ends lost 5 bases at V and 4 bases at J; junction bases unmatched: 13. CDR1 and CDR2 (germline): LNHDA, SQIVND (reference sequence). CDR3 protein: CASSSRRTGKKYEQYF. CDR3 bases: TGTGCCAGTAGTTCAAGACGGACAGGGAAAAAGTACGAGCAGTACTTC.

The chain is built from TRBV7-9 and TRBJ2-3; D is ambiguous. Trimming shortened V by 0 bases and J by 1 base, and 8 bases separated the two germline ends. The length of the CDR3 is 15 residues. Germline lookup yields CDR1 SEHNR and CDR2 FQNEAQ (reference sequence). CDR3 in amino acids: CASSLAPGGTDTQYF. The CDR3, as DNA: TGTGCCAGCAGCTTAGCGCCAGGCGGCACAGATACGCAGTATTTT. Looking up the rest from reference TRBV7-9 and TRBJ2-3 gives the full variable domain: DTGVSQNPRHKITKRGQNVTFRCDPISEHNRLYWYRQTLGQGPEFLTYFQNEAQLEKSRLLSDRFSAERPKGSFSTLEIQRTEQGDSAMYLCASSLAPGGTDTQYFGPGTRLTVL.

This clonotype was found a few times. The chain has TRBV29-1 and TRBJ2-2; D not certain. V gave up 4 bases and J gave up 4 bases, with 7 bases separating them. In germline, CDR1 is SQVTM, CDR2 ANQGSEA. This CDR3 is 12 amino acids long. This chain's CDR3 is CSVAPPTGELFF. CDR3 bases: TGCAGCGTTGCCCCCCCCACCGGGGAGCTGTTTTTT.

The V and J genes are TRBV28 and TRBJ1-1; D is uncertain. This CDR3 has 16 amino acids. Germline V lookup: CDR1 MDHEN, CDR2 SYDVKM. The ends were cut back, 3 bases at V and 8 bases at J, with 22 bases in the middle. The CDR3 here is CASSFLESGRDGEAFF. CDR3 DNA sequence: TGTGCCAGCAGTTTTCTAGAGTCGGGTAGAGACGGAGAAGCTTTCTTT.

The chain carries TRBV20-1 and TRBJ2-2, with no clear D. Looked up from germline, CDR1 is DFQATT and CDR2 is SNEGSKA (reference sequence). This CDR3 comprises 14 residues. The V end lost 2 bases, the J end lost 1 base, and 8 bases lay between the germline ends. CDR3 in amino acids: CSARTSLNTGELFF. The CDR3 DNA reads as TGCAGTGCTAGAACGTCCCTGAACACCGGGGAGCTGTTTTTT.

This chain uses TRBV12-3 or TRBV12-4 with TRBJ2-1; D might be TRBD2 (6 bases). This CDR3 spans 15 amino acids. V lost 6 bases and J 1 base, leaving 13 bases between the germline ends. CDR3 sequence reads: CASRLEEGSYNEQFF. The CDR3 region has the DNA TGTGCCAGCAGACTAGAGGAGGGATCCTACAATGAGCAGTTCTTC.

This chain uses TRBV21-1 with TRBJ1-1; the D call in the table, TRBD1, was not verified against the DNA. TRBV21-1 is assigned pseudogene status. This CDR3 is built from 15 residues. DNA of the CDR3: TGTGCCAGCAGTAACGGCTGGGGGGTGAACACTGAAGCTTTCTTT. Translation gives CASSNGWGVNTEAFF.

This clonotype has just a few counts. The rearrangement links TRBV2 to TRBJ2-3; D is possibly TRBD2 (6 bases). Trimming pared 8 bases from V and 6 bases from J, leaving 12 bases between. The CDR3 has 12 residues. From germline, CDR1 is SNHLY and CDR2 FYNNEI. The DNA for the CDR3 is TGTGCCAGCCGGGATCGGGGGGATACGCAGTATTTT. It translates to CASRDRGDTQYF. The whole variable domain, filled in from reference TRBV2 and TRBJ2-3, reads EPEVTQTPSHQVTQMGQEVILRCVPISNHLYFYWYRQILGQKVEFLVSFYNNEISEKSEIFDDQFSVERPDGSNFTLKIRSTKLEDSAMYFCASRDRGDTQYFGPGTRLTVL.

The chain uses TRBV20-1 and TRBJ1-5; D is possibly TRBD1 (5 bases). Germline V CDR1 and CDR2: DFQATT, SNEGSKA (reference sequence). The CDR3 length is 13 residues. V gave up 6 bases and J gave up 4 bases, with 13 bases separating them. The CDR3 DNA is TGCAGTGCAGGAGGGGCTGCTAATCAGCCCCAGCATTTT. Encoded protein: CSAGGAANQPQHF.

The chain links TRBV20-1 to TRBJ1-2; 9 positions match TRBD1. The V gene end was trimmed by 5 bases and the J gene end by 6 bases; junction bases not matched to a gene: 13. Germline-derived CDR1 and CDR2 are DFQATT and SNEGSKA (reference sequence). The CDR3 contains 15 residues. CDR3 DNA sequence: TGCAGTGCTTTCGGACAGGGGCCGAACCAGGATGGCTACACCTTC. It encodes CSAFGQGPNQDGYTF.

This clonotype was observed a few times. V is TRBV7-9 and J is TRBJ1-1; D is uncertain. The CDR3 is made up of 14 amino acids. V was shortened by 4 bases and J by 4 bases, with 13 bases between the two germline ends. Per germline, CDR1 SEHNR and CDR2 FQNEAQ (reference sequence). DNA of the CDR3: TGTGCCAGCAGCTCCCCGGAAAGAAGCACTGAAGCTTTCTTT. It encodes CASSSPERSTEAFF.

The chain employs TRBV2 and TRBJ2-7; D is perhaps TRBD1 (5 bases). CDR1 and CDR2 from the germline V gene are SNHLY and FYNNEI. This CDR3 has 16 residues. V lost 1 base to trimming and J lost 5 bases, with 18 bases between them. The CDR3 DNA is TGTGCCAGCAGTGAAGGTCTCGGAAAGGGGCGTGACGAGCAGTACTTC. This encodes CASSEGLGKGRDEQYF.

The chain is built from TRBV28 and TRBJ1-6; TRBD1 matches 10 bases. V shed 5 bases, J shed 4 bases, and the junction held 2 bases outside the gene matches. Germline V gene lookup returns CDR1 MDHEN and CDR2 SYDVKM. CDR3 length: 15 amino acids. The CDR3 loop reads CASSTGQGYNSPLHF. In nucleotides, the CDR3 is TGTGCCAGCAGTACGGGACAGGGGTATAATTCACCCCTCCACTTT.

The chain couples TRBV19 to TRBJ2-1, with TRBD1 matching over 9 bases. CDR3 size: 13 residues. CDR1 is LNHDA and CDR2 is SQIVND in the germline V gene (reference sequence). With 9 bases clipped from V and 1 base from J, the junction kept 1 base outside the gene matches. CDR3 nucleotide sequence: TGTGCCAGCGGGACAGGGTCCTACAATGAGCAGTTCTTC. Translating gives CASGTGSYNEQFF.

The CDR3 DNA reads as TGTGCCAGCAGCAGAGGGAGTGAGGATACGCAGTATTTT. Its protein is CASSRGSEDTQYF. The chain recombines TRBV7-9 with TRBJ2-3, with D possibly TRBD2 on 5 matching bases. The germline V gene has CDR1 SEHNR and CDR2 FQNEAQ (reference sequence). V dropped 5 bases and J dropped 6 bases, with 12 bases sitting between them. This CDR3 region has 13 residues.

This clonotype was detected only once. The V and J genes are TRBV5-1 and TRBJ1-6; 7 bases align to TRBD1. V lost 4 bases, J lost 6 bases, and 4 bases stayed unmatched. This CDR3 spans 14 amino acids. The germline V gene has CDR1 SGHRS and CDR2 YFSETQ. The CDR3 loop reads CASSAQGSNSPLHF. CDR3 nucleotide sequence: TGCGCCAGCAGCGCACAGGGGAGTAATTCACCCCTCCACTTT.